In this sample, the clone carrying this TCR beta chain turned up many times. Antigen: not known. The CDR3 loop spans 17 amino acids. V lost 6 bases and J lost 6; bases outside the gene matches: 19. CDR1 is MNHNY, CDR2 SVGAGI, per germline (reference sequence). This sample is drawn from a study of T cells after yellow fever vaccination. Study as a whole: Fractions containing few cells were prepared with SMART-Seq v4 Ultra Low Input.

General study results and limits: Weaker, the secondary response had a peak occurring faster, on day 5 versus 15.

TCRdb passed the 5' RACE reads through MiXCR, listing each CDR3 protein once. Found here are some 340,000 distinct CDR3 sequences, approximately 4% of them singletons; the top ten hold approximately 23%. The TCR originated in a man aged 18 to 29 who received the YFV17D yellow fever vaccine. The chain joins TRBV6-6 to TRBJ1-1; 7 bases line up with TRBD1. Sequencing used PBMCs, obtained 5 days after the yellow fever booster vaccination. The CDR3 sequence: CASSRIPDPLGTAEAFF. CDR3 nucleotide sequence: TGTGCCAGCAGCCGGATCCCCGACCCCCTGGGGACAGCTGAAGCTTTCTTT.